This T cell receptor beta chain was identified during a study of blood T cell repertoires in COVID-19. Study overall: T cells, B-cell-depleted T cells, or PBMCs provided the cDNA or gDNA that served as material.

Enrolled during active infection, Seattle patients were then followed longitudinally. As originally analysed: Estimates of nucleated cell counts were drawn from the amplification of reference gene primers. Here immunoSEQ multiplex PCR was the method, and the copy in TCRdb shows in-frame clones only, minus some. The D gene and trimming were derived from the DNA, and the V and J assignments and clone size from that table. The sample records 300,000 or so clones, under 90% being singletons. The CDR3 loop spans 15 amino acids. The germline V and J ends were trimmed by 3 bases and 4 bases, with 16 bases remaining between them. Germline lookup yields CDR1 GTSNPN and CDR2 SVGIG (reference sequence).

The chain recombines TRBV30 with TRBJ1-3; possibly TRBD1 for D (6 bases). This sequence originates from a woman in her 30s with COVID-19, enrolled during active disease. Material for sequencing was peripheral blood. Here the CDR3 DNA reads TGTGCCTGGAGCAACCTCAGGGGCCCGGGAAACACCATATATTTT. Protein product: CAWSNLRGPGNTIYF.